This T cell receptor beta chain came from a study of blood T cells in healthy people across ages. From germline, CDR1 is SGDLS and CDR2 YYNGEE. V shed 3 bases, J shed 7 bases, and the junction held 8 bases outside the gene matches. This CDR3 contains 15 residues. This clonotype was detected a few times. The antigen is undetermined. Healthy individuals of Caucasian origin from Russia, aged about 6 to 95, served as donors. A J-beta primer mix and a sample-barcoded 5' primer were used in a second PCR of about 6 to 12 cycles. A template-switch adaptor that had 12 random nucleotides put a tag on each cDNA molecule. Every sample returned 2.5 million or more CDR3-containing paired-end reads. TCRdb processed the 5' RACE reads anew with MiXCR; each CDR3 protein has one entry. This sample yields approximately 940,000 distinct CDR3 sequences, of which roughly 52% are seen a single time; about an eighth belongs to the top ten.

Study observations and caveats: The CMV status of each donor remained undetermined, and this could have confounded shifts in expanded clonotypes.

The chain carries TRBV9 and TRBJ2-1; 9 bases map to TRBD2. Source material: blood. This sequence originates from a man in his thirties or forties in good health. CDR3 region: CASSGSGGRANEQFF. CDR3 in DNA: TGTGCCAGCAGCGGGAGCGGGGGGAGGGCGAATGAGCAGTTCTTC.